These T cell receptor beta chains were read from a single sample in a study of blood T cell repertoires in COVID-19. Assay used: immunoSEQ multiplex PCR; TCRdb lists only in-frame clones, some missing. The sample holds about 200,000 clones, around 80% seen once. The sequenced sample consisted of peripheral blood. The receptors originated from a woman aged 45-59 years with acute or convalescent COVID-19. CDR3s include the opening cysteine and the closing phenylalanine or tryptophan. D genes are given only for firm matches. Only some rows state a clone size, as once, few, many or a class for expanded clones.

>TRBJ1-5|TRBD1|NA|TRBV18
CASSPPGQGGQPQHF
TGTGCCAGCTCACCACCGGGACAGGGGGGCCAGCCCCAGCATTTT
>TRBJ1-2|NA|NA|TRBV28
CASSRGGTYLGGYTF
TGTGCCAGCAGTCGCGGGGGAACGTATTTAGGGGGCTACACCTTC
>TRBJ1-6|NA|NA|TRBV3-1/TRBV3-2
CASSQSGQGGSPLHF
TGTGCCAGCAGCCAGTCCGGGCAGGGAGGTTCACCCCTCCACTTT
>TRBJ2-2|TRBD2|NA|TRBV14
CASSQDPLAGVVGELFF
TGTGCCAGCAGCCAAGATCCACTAGCGGGAGTTGTCGGGGAGCTGTTTTTT
>TRBJ2-3|TRBD2|once|TRBV2
CASSVAGGPADTQYF
TGTGCCAGCAGTGTAGCGGGAGGGCCAGCAGATACGCAGTATTTT
>TRBJ1-2|TRBD1|NA|TRBV24-1
CATSEGQGAQNYGYTF
TGTGCCACCAGTGAAGGGCAGGGGGCGCAGAACTATGGCTACACCTTC
>TRBJ1-1|TRBD1|NA|TRBV5-1
CASTSLQGAGTEAFF
TGCGCCAGCACTTCCCTCCAGGGGGCAGGCACTGAAGCTTTCTTT
>TRBJ1-4|NA|NA|TRBV15
CATSMREKLFF
TGTGCCACCAGCATGAGGGAAAAACTGTTTTTT
>TRBJ2-5|TRBD2|few|TRBV5-8
CASQPLAGKDQETQYF
TGTGCCAGCCAACCCCTAGCGGGGAAAGACCAAGAGACCCAGTACTTC
>TRBJ2-5|TRBD1|NA|TRBV6-6
CASSSNDRVRYF
TGTGCCAGCAGTTCCAACGACAGGGTTCGGTACTTC
>TRBJ1-5|TRBD1|NA|TRBV20-1
CSASRTGFGQPQHF
TGCAGTGCTAGTCGGACAGGGTTCGGTCAGCCCCAGCATTTT
>TRBJ2-3|TRBD2|NA|TRBV9
CASSVATGGSSRAADTQYF
TGTGCCAGCAGCGTAGCTACCGGCGGGAGTAGTCGGGCGGCAGATACGCAGTATTTT
>TRBJ1-3|NA|few|TRBV25-1
CASSTTGLAGNTIYF
TGTGCCAGCAGTACAACAGGGTTGGCGGGAAACACCATATATTTT
>TRBJ2-3|NA|NA|TRBV9
CASSVVGPLADTQYF
TGTGCCAGCAGCGTAGTTGGCCCCCTCGCAGATACGCAGTATTTT
>TRBJ2-7|NA|NA|TRBV19
CASRVPFLPRSSYEQYF
TGTGCCAGTAGGGTGCCTTTTCTCCCTAGGAGCTCCTACGAGCAGTACTTC
>TRBJ2-5|NA|NA|TRBV5-4
CASSLDYQETQYF
TGTGCCAGCAGCTTGGATTATCAAGAGACCCAGTACTTC
>TRBJ2-7|NA|few|TRBV5-1
CASSMAGWFEQYF
TGCGCCAGCAGCATGGCAGGTTGGTTCGAGCAGTACTTC
>TRBJ2-7|TRBD1|few|TRBV5-4
CASSLGPSGTGAYEQYF
TGTGCCAGCAGCTTGGGCCCCTCCGGGACAGGGGCCTACGAGCAGTACTTC
>TRBJ2-1|NA|NA|TRBV2
CASSDYGGSHNEQFF
TGTGCCAGCAGTGATTACGGGGGTTCCCACAATGAGCAGTTCTTC
>TRBJ2-3|TRBD2|NA|TRBV7-3
CASSLGRVPSTDTQYF
TGTGCCAGCAGCTTAGGGAGGGTACCTAGCACAGATACGCAGTATTTT
>TRBJ2-2|NA|NA|TRBV6-4
CASSDTRASGELFF
TGTGCCAGCAGTGATACTCGTGCAAGTGGGGAGCTGTTTTTT
>TRBJ2-5|TRBD2|NA|TRBV3-1/TRBV3-2
CATVAGEGQETQYF
TGTGCCACCGTAGCGGGAGAGGGGCAAGAGACCCAGTACTTC
>TRBJ2-5|TRBD2|few|TRBV24-1
CATSVGGQETQYF
TGTGCCACCAGTGTCGGGGGGCAAGAGACCCAGTACTTC
>TRBJ2-4|NA|NA|TRBV3-1/TRBV3-2
CASSQDYKYQYF
TGTGCCAGCAGCCAAGATTACAAGTATCAGTACTTC
>TRBJ1-5|NA|few|TRBV2
CASRGEGAQPQHF
TGTGCCAGCAGGGGGGAGGGAGCGCAGCCCCAGCATTTT
>TRBJ2-1|TRBD1|many|TRBV6-5
CASSMNRGSDEQFF
TGTGCCAGCAGTATGAACAGGGGTTCAGATGAGCAGTTCTTC
>TRBJ1-2|NA|NA|TRBV28
CASSLGRDNPTRGYTF
TGTGCCAGCAGCCTTGGGAGAGATAACCCAACTAGAGGCTACACCTTC
>TRBJ1-6|NA|NA|TRBV11-2
CASSGRVSNSPLHF
TGTGCCAGCAGCGGCAGGGTCTCCAATTCACCCCTCCACTTT
>TRBJ2-1|NA|NA|TRBV2
CASRWQGSYNEQFF
TGTGCCAGCCGGTGGCAGGGGTCATACAATGAGCAGTTCTTC
>TRBJ1-1|NA|few|TRBV10-1
CASTQDPADTEAFF
TGCGCCAGCACCCAAGATCCGGCGGACACTGAAGCTTTCTTT
>TRBJ2-7|NA|few|TRBV6-5
CASLRGTETSYEQYF
TGTGCCAGCCTCCGCGGGACAGAGACTTCCTACGAGCAGTACTTC
>TRBJ2-5|TRBD2|NA|TRBV7-2
CASSLQAGTYQETQYF
TGTGCCAGCAGCCTGCAAGCGGGGACGTACCAAGAGACCCAGTACTTC
>TRBJ2-4|NA|many|TRBV14
CASSSGTSTENIQYF
TGTGCCAGCAGTTCAGGGACTTCGACAGAAAACATTCAGTACTTC
>TRBJ2-3|TRBD2|NA|TRBV11-3
CASSARLAGGRTDTQYF
TGTGCCAGCAGCGCTAGACTAGCGGGAGGGAGGACAGATACGCAGTATTTT
>TRBJ2-3|TRBD2|NA|TRBV6-1
CASSDRDEGLARTDTQYF
TGTGCCAGCAGTGATCGCGACGAGGGACTAGCCCGCACAGATACGCAGTATTTT
>TRBJ2-3|TRBD2|NA|TRBV7-6
CASSLAMSAGGPITDTQYF
TGTGCCAGCAGCTTAGCGATGTCAGCGGGAGGGCCCATCACAGATACGCAGTATTTT
>TRBJ1-2|TRBD1|NA|TRBV27
CASSNRGGYGYTF
TGTGCCAGCAGTAACAGGGGGGGATATGGCTACACCTTC
>TRBJ1-1|TRBD1|few|TRBV3-1/TRBV3-2
CASSQDPGGEAFF
TGTGCCAGCAGCCAAGATCCAGGGGGGGAAGCTTTCTTT
>TRBJ2-1|TRBD2|NA|TRBV5-1
CASSLSLAGGMNEQFF
TGCGCCAGCAGCTTGTCGTTAGCGGGAGGGATGAATGAGCAGTTCTTC
>TRBJ2-5|NA|few|TRBV6-5
CASTLQETQYF
TGTGCCAGCACCCTCCAAGAGACCCAGTACTTC
>TRBJ1-5|TRBD1|NA|TRBV6-5
CASSSGTGVRVAQHF
TGTGCCAGCAGCTCCGGGACAGGGGTCCGGGTAGCCCAGCATTTT
>TRBJ1-5|NA|NA|TRBV28
CASSLGGDLSQPQHF
TGTGCCAGCAGTTTAGGAGGTGATTTATCTCAGCCCCAGCATTTT
>TRBJ1-1|NA|NA|TRBV28
CASSFRGDQAFF
TGTGCCAGCAGTTTTCGGGGTGATCAAGCTTTCTTT
>TRBJ2-1|TRBD2|NA|TRBV9
CASSPIGLAGGLSSYNEQFF
TGTGCCAGCAGCCCTATAGGACTAGCGGGAGGTCTAAGCTCCTACAATGAGCAGTTCTTC